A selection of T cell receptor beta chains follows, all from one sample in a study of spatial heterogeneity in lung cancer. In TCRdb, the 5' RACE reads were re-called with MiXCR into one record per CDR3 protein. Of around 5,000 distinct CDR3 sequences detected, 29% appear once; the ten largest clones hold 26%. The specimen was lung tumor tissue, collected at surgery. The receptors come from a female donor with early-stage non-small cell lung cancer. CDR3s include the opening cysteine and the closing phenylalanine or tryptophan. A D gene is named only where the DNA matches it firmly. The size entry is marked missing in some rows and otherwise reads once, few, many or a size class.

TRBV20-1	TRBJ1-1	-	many	CSASDKNTEAFF	TGCAGTGCTAGCGACAAGAACACTGAAGCTTTCTTT
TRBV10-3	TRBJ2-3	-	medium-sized	CAISDPDRRSTDTQYF	TGTGCCATCAGTGACCCCGACAGGCGCAGCACAGATACGCAGTATTTT
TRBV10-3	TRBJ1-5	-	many	CATSWEGGSNQPQHF	TGTGCCACCTCCTGGGAGGGGGGGAGCAATCAGCCCCAGCATTTT
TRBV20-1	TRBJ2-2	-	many	CSARVGSTNTGELFF	TGCAGTGCTAGAGTGGGTAGTACGAACACCGGGGAGCTGTTTTTT
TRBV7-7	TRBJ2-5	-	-	CASSFSGQPQETQYF	TGTGCCAGCAGCTTCTCCGGGCAGCCCCAAGAGACCCAGTACTTC
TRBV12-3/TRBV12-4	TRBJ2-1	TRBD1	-	CASRTGGEQFF	TGTGCCAGTAGAACAGGGGGGGAGCAGTTCTTC
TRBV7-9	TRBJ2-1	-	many	CASSLDPSGLLSGEQFF	TGTGCCAGCAGCTTAGATCCAAGCGGGCTCCTCTCGGGTGAGCAGTTCTTC
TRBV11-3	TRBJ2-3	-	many	CASSYSQDTQYF	TGTGCCAGCAGCTACTCCCAGGATACGCAGTATTTT
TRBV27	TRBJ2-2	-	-	CASSLRLGELFF	TGTGCCAGCAGTTTACGGTTAGGGGAGCTGTTTTTT
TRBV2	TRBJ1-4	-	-	CASTGLEGEKLFF	TGTGCCAGCACAGGGCTAGAAGGTGAAAAACTGTTTTTT